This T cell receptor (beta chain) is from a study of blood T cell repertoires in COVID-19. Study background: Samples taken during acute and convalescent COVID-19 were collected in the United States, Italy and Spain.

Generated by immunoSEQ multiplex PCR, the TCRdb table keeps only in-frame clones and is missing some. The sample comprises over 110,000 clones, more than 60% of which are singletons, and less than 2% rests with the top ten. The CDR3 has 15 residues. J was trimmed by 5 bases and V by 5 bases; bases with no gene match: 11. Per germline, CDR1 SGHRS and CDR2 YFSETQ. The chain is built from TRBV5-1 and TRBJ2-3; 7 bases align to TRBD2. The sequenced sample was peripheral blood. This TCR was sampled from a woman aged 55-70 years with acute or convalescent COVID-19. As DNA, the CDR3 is TGCGCCAGCAGGGGGAGGGTAGTCTATGAAGATACGCAGTATTTT. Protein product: CASRGRVVYEDTQYF. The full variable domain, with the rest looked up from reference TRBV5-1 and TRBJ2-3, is KAGVTQTPRYLIKTRGQQVTLSCSPISGHRSVSWYQQTPGQGLQFLFEYFSETQRNKGNFPGRFSGRQFSNSRSEMNVSTLELGDSALYLCASRGRVVYEDTQYFGPGTRLTVL.